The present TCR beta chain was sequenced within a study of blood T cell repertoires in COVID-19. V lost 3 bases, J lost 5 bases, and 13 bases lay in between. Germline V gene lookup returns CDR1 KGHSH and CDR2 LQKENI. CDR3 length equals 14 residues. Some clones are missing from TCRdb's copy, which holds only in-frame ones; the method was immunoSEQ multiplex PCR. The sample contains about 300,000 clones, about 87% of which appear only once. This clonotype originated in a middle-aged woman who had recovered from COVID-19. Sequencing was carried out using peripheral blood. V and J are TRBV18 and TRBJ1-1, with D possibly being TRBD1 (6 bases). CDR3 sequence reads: CASSPGGLGTEAFF. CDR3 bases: TGTGCCAGCTCACCGGGGGGGCTAGGGACTGAAGCTTTCTTT.